This T cell receptor beta chain is from a study of a mutant IDH1 vaccine in newly diagnosed glioma. The ends were cut back, 6 bases at V and 2 bases at J, with 22 bases in the middle. CDR3 length: 17 amino acids. The germline V gene has CDR1 SNHLY and CDR2 FYNNEI. Sequencing was performed with immunoSEQ multiplex PCR; in TCRdb, only in-frame clones are kept and a portion is missing. The repertoire consists of some 38,000 clones, with roughly 89% occurring once and the leading ten covering 18%. A remark on this clone: Its antigen remains unidentified.

Study-level points and caveats: Overall, almost 95% of patients had vaccine-induced immune responses.

Stated time point: baseline, week 1 (first vaccination visit). The treatment was: pre-vaccination baseline after standard-of-care therapy. The chain recombines TRBV2 with TRBJ2-5; no reliable D call. Material: PBMCs, obtained from a glioma patient treated with radiotherapy, temozolomide or both. The sequence was collected from a man between 18 and 29 years old with glioma. The CDR3 nucleotides are TGTGCCAGCAGGGATCTGCGGTATCGGCTGCAACAAGAGACCCAGTACTTC. This sequence encodes CASRDLRYRLQQETQYF.